What follows is one TCR beta chain and its context. Its antigen is not yet known. It may be a read error: a sequence one base away is much more abundant. The data derive from a study of post-analysis software for immune sequencing data (dated by TCRdb to about 2015). Regarding the research as a whole: The recorded disease courses included relapsing-remitting, secondary progressive and progressive-relapsing multiple sclerosis, and some patients had no subtype annotation. The patient repertoires were compared against about 10 previously published healthy control repertoires obtained from donors aged 6 to 25 years. A subset of samples was prepared in parallel using single-end sample barcoding, then pooled and co-amplified after Illumina adapter ligation.

The library was prepared using PCR. Sequenced on an Illumina HiSeq 2500. To reduce PCR and sequencing biases, unique molecular identifiers were incorporated into the TCR beta cDNA libraries. Per 1 to 10 million input T cells, 500,000 or so cDNA molecules were obtained, such that each molecule approximated one T cell. Patient libraries were prepared and sequenced with the same protocol used for the earlier healthy control dataset. Samples belonging to the same batch were prepared together, multiplexed and sequenced on a shared HiSeq lane. The paper's processing steps were these. Raw barcoded reads were processed with MIGEC, discarding single-read molecular identifier groups before consensus assembly and CDR3 extraction. VDJtools was used for post-analysis of the clonotype tables, and diversity was normalized by down-sampling every dataset to the size of the smallest sample. In repertoire overlap clustering, CDR3 amino acid sequences, but not nucleotide sequences, were matched to correct batch-related cross-sample contamination. TCRdb ran its own pipeline on the public reads, namely fastp trimming at Q25 and MiXCR clone calling, and kept in-frame beta chains. One record per CDR3 amino acid sequence lists the most common genes and DNA. The V and J calls come from TCRdb's annotation, not from the publication. This sample comprises approximately 160,000 distinct CDR3 sequences, 30% of them detected only once. Approximately 1.4% of the sample comes from the top ten.

In the germline V gene, CDR1 corresponds to SGHRS and CDR2 to YFSETQ. From its cysteine to its phenylalanine, the CDR3 spans 14 amino acids. Of the read, only the CDR3 DNA is kept; its 42 bases are in frame from base 1. To demonstrate the VDJtools post-analysis software, TCR beta repertoires were profiled from the peripheral blood of some 12 young patients with multiple sclerosis. Multiple sclerosis patients were children and adolescents aged about 6 to 15 years. On the study overall, not on this receptor specifically: The multiple sclerosis patient group was slightly younger than the control group. When samples were clustered directly using the F measure, samples prepared in the same batch co-clustered strongly, which prompted a batch-effect correction. Roughly 5 TRBV segments, including TRBV5-6, TRBV5-1 and TRBV20-1, were significantly more frequent in patients than controls. Multiple sclerosis patients had significantly lower normalized Chao1 diversity than controls, a result that suggests substantial peripheral T-cell clonal expansion.

The chain was built from TRBV5-1 and TRBJ1-2, and 8 junction bases match TRBD1. This TCR derives from a girl under 18 with multiple sclerosis. Material: blood. The CDR3 region reads CASSFGQGGYSYTF. Read as DNA, the sequence is TGCGCCAGCAGCTTTGGACAGGGAGGCTATAGCTACACCTTC.